This T cell receptor beta chain was retrieved from a study of STAT5B mutations in CD4+ large granular lymphocyte leukemia. The CDR3 has 16 amino acids. The V and J ends lost 2 bases and 3 bases respectively, with 13 bases between them. Per the germline V gene, CDR1 is MNHEY and CDR2 is SMNVEV (reference sequence). Per the authors' pipeline: Lowest detectable productive clonotype frequency was 2.59 x 10-5. Clones were sequenced by immunoSEQ multiplex PCR, and TCRdb holds only the in-frame ones, with some missing. V, J and clone size derive from that table, while D and trimming were established from the DNA sequence. In the table there are some 45,000 clones, about 86% of which are singletons.

The specimen was CD4+ T cells from blood buffy coats. The chain carries TRBV27 and TRBJ2-2; D remains ambiguous. The clonotype was recovered from a human donor in good health. The CDR3 loop is CASSLRGAFDTGELFF. In nucleotides, the CDR3 is TGTGCCAGCAGTTTAAGAGGCGCCTTTGACACCGGGGAGCTGTTTTTT.